These T cell receptor beta chains were read from a single sample in a study of identical twins. TCRdb ran MiXCR on the 5' RACE reads and lists one entry per CDR3 protein. The sample has some 270,000 distinct CDR3 sequences, about 9% seen once. This sample was shared with a second study, whose subject was yellow fever vaccine responses in identical twins.

Sequencing input: CD8+ T cells sorted from blood. All receptors derive from a woman aged 18-35 years in good health. Each CDR3 is given with its conserved first and last residue. The D gene is left open where the match is weak. Some rows mark clone size as missing; the rest say once, few, many or name a class of expanded clone.

V,D,J,size,DNA,CDR3
TRBV2,TRBD2,TRBJ2-5,NA,TGTGCCATCAGTTTACCTTTTGGGGGGGGTGAACAAGAGACCCAGTACTTC,CAISLPFGGGEQETQYF
TRBV29-1,TRBD1,TRBJ1-1,NA,TGCAGCGTCGGACAGGAAGGGACTGAAGCTTTCTTT,CSVGQEGTEAFF
TRBV27,NA,TRBJ2-1,many,TGTGCCAGCAGTTTGATTGGCGGGGCCTACAATGAGCAGTTCTTC,CASSLIGGAYNEQFF
TRBV7-2,NA,TRBJ2-1,few,TGTGCCAGCAGCTTCTCTAGAACTGAGCAGTTCTTC,CASSFSRTEQFF
TRBV7-9,NA,TRBJ1-1,few,TGTGCCAGCAGCCCCCTCGGGTTGGCTTTCTTT,CASSPLGLAFF
TRBV29-1,NA,TRBJ2-7,many,TGCAGCGTTGAGGGGGTCCCGGGCGTCACCCTCTCCTACGAGCAGTACTTC,CSVEGVPGVTLSYEQYF
TRBV2,NA,TRBJ2-5,many,TGTGCCAGCATTCCTACTAGAGAAGAGACCCAGTACTTC,CASIPTREETQYF
TRBV28,TRBD2,TRBJ2-7,many,TGTGCCAGCAGTTTCCCGGGGGGAGATAGTCCTTACGAGCAGTACTTC,CASSFPGGDSPYEQYF
TRBV5-1,NA,TRBJ2-1,NA,TGCGCCAGCAGCTTGGCAGGGCATGCAGGAGTGAATGAGCAGTTCTTC,CASSLAGHAGVNEQFF
TRBV10-2,NA,TRBJ2-7,few,TGCGCCAGCAGTGACCTGGGCGGGAAATACGAGCAGTACTTC,CASSDLGGKYEQYF
TRBV27,NA,TRBJ2-1,many,TGTGCCAGCAGTTCGGACAAGGCCTACAATGAGCAGTTCTTC,CASSSDKAYNEQFF
TRBV5-1,NA,TRBJ1-5,few,TGCGCCAGCAGCTTGGCCCCCCCCGACAGCTCCAATCAGCCCCAGCATTTT,CASSLAPPDSSNQPQHF
TRBV7-3,NA,TRBJ2-6,many,TGTGCCAGCAGGGGGCCCGGGGCCAACGTCCTGACTTTC,CASRGPGANVLTF
TRBV27,TRBD2,TRBJ2-7,NA,TGTGCCAGCAGCCCGCCATCTGGGACTAGCGGGAGCCCTGGGGAGTACGAGCAGTACTTC,CASSPPSGTSGSPGEYEQYF
TRBV7-9,NA,TRBJ1-1,NA,TGTGCCAGCAGCTTAGCCGGTCAGGGCCTCATGAACACTGAAGCTTTCTTT,CASSLAGQGLMNTEAFF
TRBV6-2/TRBV6-3,TRBD2,TRBJ2-1,NA,TGTGCCAGCAGTTACTCGACGGCGGGAGGATACAATGAGCAGTTCTTC,CASSYSTAGGYNEQFF
TRBV14,NA,TRBJ1-6,NA,TGTGCCAGCAGCCAAGCAAGGGACGACGGAAATTCACCCCTCCACTTT,CASSQARDDGNSPLHF
TRBV7-2,TRBD2,TRBJ2-2,many,TGTGCCAGCAGCGAAGCCGGGACTAAGGTGGACACCGGGGAGCTGTTTTTT,CASSEAGTKVDTGELFF
TRBV19,NA,TRBJ2-1,few,TGTGCCAGTAGTATAGAGATCGTGGGAGGAGGTAGGAATGAGCAGTTCTTC,CASSIEIVGGGRNEQFF
TRBV2,NA,TRBJ1-2,many,TGTGCCAGCAGTGAAGGGGGCTCCTACTATGGCTACACCTTC,CASSEGGSYYGYTF
TRBV11-2,NA,TRBJ1-4,few,TGTGCCAGCAGTCCTTGGGGATACTATGAAAAACTGTTTTTT,CASSPWGYYEKLFF
TRBV7-2,TRBD2,TRBJ2-7,NA,TGTGCCAGCAGTGCCGGGACTAGCGGGTACGAGCAGTACTTC,CASSAGTSGYEQYF